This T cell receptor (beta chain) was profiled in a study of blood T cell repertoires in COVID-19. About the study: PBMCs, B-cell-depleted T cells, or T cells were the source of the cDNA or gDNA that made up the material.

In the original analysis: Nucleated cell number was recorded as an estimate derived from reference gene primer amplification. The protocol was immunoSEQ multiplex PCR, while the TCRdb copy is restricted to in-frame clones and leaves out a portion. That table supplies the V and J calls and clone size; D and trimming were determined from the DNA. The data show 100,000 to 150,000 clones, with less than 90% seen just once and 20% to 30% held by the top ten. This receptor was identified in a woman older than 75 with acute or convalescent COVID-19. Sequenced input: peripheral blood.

In DNA, the CDR3 is TGTGCCAGCAGTGACGGGAATCAGCCCCAGCATTTT. Residues: CASSDGNQPQHF. The chain carries TRBV2 and TRBJ1-5; unclear D gene. The CDR3 is 12 residues long. CDR1 is SNHLY, CDR2 FYNNEI, per germline. V gave up 3 bases and J gave up 4 bases, with 4 bases separating them. The variable domain in full, completed from reference TRBV2 and TRBJ1-5, reads EPEVTQTPSHQVTQMGQEVILRCVPISNHLYFYWYRQILGQKVEFLVSFYNNEISEKSEIFDDQFSVERPDGSNFTLKIRSTKLEDSAMYFCASSDGNQPQHFGDGTRLSIL.